The clone carrying this T cell receptor beta chain appeared a few times. Its target is unknown. V lost 1 base and J 3 bases, leaving 12 bases between the germline ends. The germline V gene has CDR1 MGHRA and CDR2 YSYEKL. The CDR3 has 15 residues. The PCR ran on 60 Vbeta and 13 Jbeta primers. The data were produced by immunoSEQ multiplex PCR, yet TCRdb's version contains in-frame clones alone and is incomplete. The sample contains 100,000 to 150,000 clones, approximately 75% of which appear only once. This sample is drawn from a study of cytomegalovirus exposure and HLA in healthy donors. General study points: V- and J-gene trimming in TCR beta was tied to a missense DCLRE1C variant by an analysis performed later. Later on, an analysis showed TCR association rates differing by HLA locus, with DRB1 the most and HLA-C the fewest.

The sample taken for sequencing was PBMCs. The clonotype comes from a man in his forties or fifties in good health and CMV-seropositive. The chain employs TRBV4-1 and TRBJ1-1; tentatively, D is TRBD1 (5 bases). CDR3 sequence (DNA): TGCGCCAGCAGCCAAGTTGACGGGGGGTACACTGAAGCTTTCTTT. Amino acids: CASSQVDGGYTEAFF.